This paragraph reports one T cell receptor beta chain. With 5 bases removed from V and 0 bases from J, the gap between germline ends came to 7 bases. Germline lookup yields CDR1 SGHTA and CDR2 FQGNSA. The CDR3 spans 13 residues. This record comes from a study of T cell responses to AZD1222 COVID-19 vaccine. The assay was immunoSEQ multiplex PCR, and TCRdb's table has in-frame clones only and misses some. The table lists 100,000 or so clones, about 82% of them singletons, with about 1.4% in the top ten. The sequence was collected from an adult in good health. V and J are TRBV7-2 and TRBJ1-1; D not resolved. The sample was peripheral blood, taken on day 0 of AZD1222 vaccination. For the CDR3, the DNA is TGTGCCAGCAGCATCAAGATGAACACTGAAGCTTTCTTT. This gives the protein CASSIKMNTEAFF.